This T cell receptor beta chain stems from a study of shared clonotypes between healthy human individuals (dated by TCRdb to about 2020). Looking at the study overall: The cohort comprised a couple of women and a few men aged 18 to 49 years. Libraries were prepared and TCR repertoires were sequenced by different laboratories using diverse techniques, in order to increase sequencing depth and limit assay-specific biases. Per donor, three plates each were used for CD4 naive and CD4 memory, two for CD8 naive, and one for CD8 memory. Per donor, leukapheresis produced somewhere between about 0.9 and 9.5 billion PBMCs. Blood TCR repertoires of a handful of healthy adults were deeply sequenced to estimate repertoire size and the extent of clonotype sharing between individuals. Study-wide findings and limitations: Sampling was limited to blood, and TCR repertoires in tissue likely differ from TCR repertoires in blood. Rarefaction of sorted-subset datasets indicated incomplete sequencing despite the large sequencing depth. Across several donors, approximately 4.9% of naive CD4, over 3% of naive CD8, approximately 2.5% of memory CD4, and around 0.4% of memory CD8 clonotypes were shared. Pairwise subsampling indicated that sequencing depth was expected to affect the degree of clonotype sharing among donors. Compared with non-shared clonotypes, clonotypes shared by all four sorted-subset donors had higher generation probabilities. Naive subsets generally had larger estimated clonotype richness than memory subsets did. Because the study included only a small number of donors, the genetic and exposure-history diversity represented was limited.

Healthy HIV-negative adults with no recently reported acute infections or vaccinations were included as donors. Every donor was a Caucasian adult living in Nashville, Tennessee, USA. CD4+ T cells were enriched through magnetic negative selection, after which naive cells were positively selected on CD45RA and the remaining negative fraction served as the memory subset. After blood collection by leukapheresis, PBMCs were isolated using Ficoll-Histopaque density gradient centrifugation and then cryopreserved in the vapor phase of liquid nitrogen. Analytical flow cytometry was used to check the purity and quantity of each magnetically sorted T cell population. Genomic DNA was isolated from every sorted fraction and measured by UV absorbance on a Nanodrop 2000c. CDR1 is given as SGHNT and CDR2 as YYREEE, both from the germline V gene (reference sequence). Between the V and J ends, shortened by 4 bases and 4 bases respectively, the junction contains 14 bases. CDR3 length: 15 amino acids, cysteine to phenylalanine. This entry keeps only the CDR3 DNA: 45 bases, framed from base 1.

Points on this clone: The antigen it recognizes is unknown. Base qualities were left out, and no much larger clone turns up one base away.

Using the deep immunoSEQ assay, multiplex PCR amplified TCR CDR3 regions from genomic DNA. Extracted genomic DNA from each cell subset was distributed evenly across all wells of several immunoSEQ 96-well plates, and each plate was treated as a replicate. Each replicate PCR for sorted subsets received roughly 200 ng genomic DNA, equal to tens of thousands of T cell genomes. Purified libraries were quantified with a Qubit 3.0 fluorometer, sized on a Bioanalyzer 2100, and re-quantified with the KAPA Library Quantification kit. Each immunoSEQ 96-well plate was sequenced on its own single-read 150-cycle Illumina NextSeq 550 flow cell. Per the source publication's procedure: Because the immunoSEQ output included only junctional sequences and no quality scores, the filtering could not be the same as the filtering used for full-length reads. Sequences were annotated with PyIR, a Python wrapper for IgBLAST v1.9, and V/J genes and CDR3 were assigned using IMGT germline references. Reads were removed for weak V/J assignments (E-value above 1e-6), missing CDR3, stop codons, out-of-frame junctions, or ambiguous translated residues. A V3J clonotype was defined by an identical inferred V gene, J gene, and CDR3 amino acid sequence. Percentage overlap between repertoires was calculated by dividing the number of shared unique clonotypes by the size of the smaller repertoire. Richness of each repertoire was evaluated using RTK rarefaction, the Chao1 estimator, and Recon v2.1 estimates of unobserved clonotypes. For all TCRbeta clonotypes obtained by the gDNA method from four donors, generation probabilities were computed with OLGA. Drawn from immuneACCESS, this table holds only the in-frame rearrangements with V and J called that TCRdb kept. Clones are partly lost; checked studies trace under half to an unresolved V gene and leave the rest unexplained. V, J and clone size were drawn from that table, and D and trimming were deduced from the DNA. Within this sample are 1,500,000 or so clones, with around 98.5% of them counted one time only. The top ten clonotypes cover approximately 0.4% of the sample.

This chain is built from TRBV5-4 and TRBJ2-2, with no confidently assigned D gene. This sequence was found in a man aged 25 to 45 in good health. What was sequenced was naive CD4+ T cells sorted from blood. Reading the label with the study, this specimen's cell subset or site is: CD45RA+ positively selected. The CDR3 region: CASSGPGRSTGELFF. The sequenced DNA: TGTGCCAGCAGCGGACCTGGGCGGAGCACCGGGGAGCTGTTTTTT.